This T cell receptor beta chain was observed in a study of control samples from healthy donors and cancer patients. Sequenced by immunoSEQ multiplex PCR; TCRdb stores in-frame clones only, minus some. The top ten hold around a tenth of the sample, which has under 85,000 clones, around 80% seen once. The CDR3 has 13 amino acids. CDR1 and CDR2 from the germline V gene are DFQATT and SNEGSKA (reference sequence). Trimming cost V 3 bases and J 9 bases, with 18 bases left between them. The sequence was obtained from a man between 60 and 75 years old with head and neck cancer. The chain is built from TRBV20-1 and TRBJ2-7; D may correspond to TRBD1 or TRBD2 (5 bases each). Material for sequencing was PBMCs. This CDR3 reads CSASVGPRWRQYF. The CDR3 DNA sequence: TGCAGTGCTAGTGTGGGACCCCGATGGAGGCAGTACTTC.